The clone carrying this TCR beta chain appeared a few times. The antigen is not known. MiXCR, run by TCRdb on the RACE reads, gives a single entry per CDR3 protein. The data show 95,000 to 150,000 distinct CDR3 sequences, over 9% seen once. This record comes from a study of human T cells and chemical hapten exposure. Overall study findings and caveats: Healthy individuals' immune responses may differ from those of donors, who had alopecia.

This CDR3 is 16 amino acids long. Germline V gives CDR1 SGHDN, CDR2 FVKESK. Trimming cost V 0 bases and J 4 bases, with 14 bases left between them. The time point: patch test 3, about 24 weeks after DPC sensitization. The treatment: therapeutic diphenylcyclopropenone sensitization with weekly scalp DPC. Investigators collected blood before applying each patch test. V gene TRBV14 combines with J gene TRBJ2-3; maybe TRBD1 (5 bases). The sequencing used whole blood, collected in connection with sensitization to the hapten diphenylcyclopropenone (DPC). The sequence came from a woman aged 50 to 60 with alopecia areata. Some clones in this sample may be carry-over from other donors' samples. The CDR3 DNA sequence: TGTGCCAGCAGCCAAGATTCAGGGTATTTGGCAGATACGCAGTATTTT. The encoded protein is CASSQDSGYLADTQYF.